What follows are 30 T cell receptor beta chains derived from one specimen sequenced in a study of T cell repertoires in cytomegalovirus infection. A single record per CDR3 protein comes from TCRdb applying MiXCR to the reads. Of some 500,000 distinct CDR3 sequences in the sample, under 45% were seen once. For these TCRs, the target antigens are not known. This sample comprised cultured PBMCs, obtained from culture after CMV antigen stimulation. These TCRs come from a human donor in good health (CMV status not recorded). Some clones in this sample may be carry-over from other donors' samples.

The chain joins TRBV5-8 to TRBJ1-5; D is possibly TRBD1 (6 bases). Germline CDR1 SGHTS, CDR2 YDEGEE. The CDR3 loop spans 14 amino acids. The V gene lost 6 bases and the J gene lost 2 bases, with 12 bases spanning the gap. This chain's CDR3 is CASTRGGGNQPQHF. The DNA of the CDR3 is TGTGCCAGCACCCGAGGGGGGGGCAATCAGCCCCAGCATTTT.

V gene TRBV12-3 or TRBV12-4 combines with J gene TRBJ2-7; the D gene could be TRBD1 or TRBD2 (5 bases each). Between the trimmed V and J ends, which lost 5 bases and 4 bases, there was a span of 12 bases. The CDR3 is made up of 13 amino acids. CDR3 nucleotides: TGTGCCAGCAGTCACCGGGACCGATACGAGCAGTACTTC. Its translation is CASSHRDRYEQYF.

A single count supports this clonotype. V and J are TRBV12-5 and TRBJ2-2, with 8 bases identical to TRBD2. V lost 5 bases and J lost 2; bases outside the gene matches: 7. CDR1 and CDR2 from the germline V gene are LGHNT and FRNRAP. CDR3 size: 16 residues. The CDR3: CASGLIAGRNTGELFF. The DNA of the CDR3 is TGTGCTAGTGGTCTCATAGCGGGACGTAACACCGGGGAGCTGTTTTTT.

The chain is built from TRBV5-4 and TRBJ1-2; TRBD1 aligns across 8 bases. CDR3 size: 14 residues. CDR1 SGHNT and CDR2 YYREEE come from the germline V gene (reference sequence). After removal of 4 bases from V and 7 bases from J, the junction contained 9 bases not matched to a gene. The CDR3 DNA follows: TGTGCCAGCAGCACCCGACAGGGGAGTTCTGGCTACACCTTC. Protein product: CASSTRQGSSGYTF. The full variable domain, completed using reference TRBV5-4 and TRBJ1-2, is ETGVTQSPTHLIKTRGQQVTLRCSSQSGHNTVSWYQQALGQGPQFIFQYYREEENGRGNFPPRFSGLQFPNYSSELNVNALELDDSALYLCASSTRQGSSGYTFGSGTRLTVV.

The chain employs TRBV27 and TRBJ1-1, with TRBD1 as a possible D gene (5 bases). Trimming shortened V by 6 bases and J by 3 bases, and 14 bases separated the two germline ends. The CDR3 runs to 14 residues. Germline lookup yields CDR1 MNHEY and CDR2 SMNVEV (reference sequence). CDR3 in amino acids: CASRRGPTDTEAFF. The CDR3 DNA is TGTGCCAGCAGGAGGGGACCGACAGACACTGAAGCTTTCTTT.

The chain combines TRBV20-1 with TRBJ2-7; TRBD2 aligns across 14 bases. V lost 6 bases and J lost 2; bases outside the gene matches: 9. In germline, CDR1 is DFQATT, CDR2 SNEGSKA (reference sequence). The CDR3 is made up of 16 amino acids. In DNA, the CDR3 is TGCAGTGCCCCGACGGGACTAGCGGGAGTCGCCTACGAGCAGTACTTC. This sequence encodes CSAPTGLAGVAYEQYF.

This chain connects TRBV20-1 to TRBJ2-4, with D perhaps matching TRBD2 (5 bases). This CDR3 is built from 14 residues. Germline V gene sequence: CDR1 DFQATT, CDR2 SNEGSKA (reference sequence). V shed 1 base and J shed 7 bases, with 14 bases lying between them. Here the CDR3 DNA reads TGCAGTGCTAGAGTCCTAGACTATTCCAACATTCAGTACTTC. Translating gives CSARVLDYSNIQYF.

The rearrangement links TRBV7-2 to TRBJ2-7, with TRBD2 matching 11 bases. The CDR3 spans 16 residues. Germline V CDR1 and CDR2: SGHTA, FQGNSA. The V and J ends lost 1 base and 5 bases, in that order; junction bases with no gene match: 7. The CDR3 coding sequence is TGTGCCAGCAGCTTAGATAGCGGGGGGGCTCGGGACGAGCAGTACTTC. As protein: CASSLDSGGARDEQYF.

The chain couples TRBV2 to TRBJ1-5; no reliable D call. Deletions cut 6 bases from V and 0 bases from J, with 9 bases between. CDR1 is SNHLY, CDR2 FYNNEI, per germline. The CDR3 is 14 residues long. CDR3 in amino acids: CASRGEYSNQPQHF. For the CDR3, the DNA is TGTGCCAGCAGGGGAGAATATAGCAATCAGCCCCAGCATTTT.

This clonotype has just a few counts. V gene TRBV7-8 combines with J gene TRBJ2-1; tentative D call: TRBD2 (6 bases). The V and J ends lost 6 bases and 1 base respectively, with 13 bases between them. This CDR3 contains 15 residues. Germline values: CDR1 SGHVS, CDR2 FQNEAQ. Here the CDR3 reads CASRTSRGSYNEQFF. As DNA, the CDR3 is TGTGCCAGCAGGACTAGTCGTGGTTCCTACAATGAGCAGTTCTTC.

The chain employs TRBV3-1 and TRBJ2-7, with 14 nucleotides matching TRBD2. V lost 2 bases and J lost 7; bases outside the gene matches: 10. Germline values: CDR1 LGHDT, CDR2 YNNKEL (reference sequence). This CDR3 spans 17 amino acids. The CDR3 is CASSQSGTSGRIREQYF. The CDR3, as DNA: TGTGCCAGCAGCCAATCTGGGACTAGCGGGAGAATTAGGGAGCAGTACTTC.

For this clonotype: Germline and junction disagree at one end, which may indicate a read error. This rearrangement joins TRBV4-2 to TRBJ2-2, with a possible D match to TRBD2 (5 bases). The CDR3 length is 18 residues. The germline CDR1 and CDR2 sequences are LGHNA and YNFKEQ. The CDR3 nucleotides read TGTACCAGCAGCCATTTGGAGCCTCGGGGTCTGAACACCGGGGAGCTGTTTTTT. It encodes CTSSHLEPRGLNTGELFF.

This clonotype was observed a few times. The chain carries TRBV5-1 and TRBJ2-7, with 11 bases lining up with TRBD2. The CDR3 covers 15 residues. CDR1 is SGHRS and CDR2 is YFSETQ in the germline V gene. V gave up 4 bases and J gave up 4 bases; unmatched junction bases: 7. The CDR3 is CASSPKLAGAYEQYF. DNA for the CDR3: TGCGCCAGCAGCCCGAAACTAGCGGGGGCATACGAGCAGTACTTC. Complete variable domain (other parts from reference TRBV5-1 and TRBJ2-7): KAGVTQTPRYLIKTRGQQVTLSCSPISGHRSVSWYQQTPGQGLQFLFEYFSETQRNKGNFPGRFSGRQFSNSRSEMNVSTLELGDSALYLCASSPKLAGAYEQYFGPGTRLTVT.

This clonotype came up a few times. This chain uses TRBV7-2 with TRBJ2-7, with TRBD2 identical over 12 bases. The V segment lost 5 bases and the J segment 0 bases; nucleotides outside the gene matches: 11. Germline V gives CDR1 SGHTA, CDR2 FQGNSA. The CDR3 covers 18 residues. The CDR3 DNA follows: TGTGCCAGCAGCCGAACGGGGACTAGCGGGCCGAGCTCCTACGAGCAGTACTTC. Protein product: CASSRTGTSGPSSYEQYF.

The CDR3 reads CASSPWEGQPQHF. The DNA of the CDR3 is TGTGCCAGCAGTCCCTGGGAGGGTCAGCCCCAGCATTTT. The chain is built from TRBV7-2 and TRBJ1-5, with D uncertain. V lost 6 bases and J lost 6, with 12 bases in between. CDR1 is SGHTA, CDR2 FQGNSA, per germline. The CDR3 contains 13 residues.

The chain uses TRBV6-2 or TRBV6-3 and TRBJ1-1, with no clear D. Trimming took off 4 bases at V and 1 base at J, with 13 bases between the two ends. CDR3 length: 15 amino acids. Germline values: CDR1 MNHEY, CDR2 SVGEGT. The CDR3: CASSSRTWGNTEAFF. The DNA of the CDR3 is TGTGCCAGCAGTTCCAGGACGTGGGGGAACACTGAAGCTTTCTTT.

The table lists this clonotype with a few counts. This CDR3 reads CASSLDAGSNYGYTF. As DNA, the CDR3 is TGTGCCAGCAGCTTAGATGCAGGCTCTAACTATGGCTACACCTTC. The chain has TRBV7-2 and TRBJ1-2; unclear D gene. Looked up from germline, CDR1 is SGHTA and CDR2 is FQGNSA. CDR3 size: 15 residues. V lost 1 base, J lost 0 bases, and 9 bases lay in between.

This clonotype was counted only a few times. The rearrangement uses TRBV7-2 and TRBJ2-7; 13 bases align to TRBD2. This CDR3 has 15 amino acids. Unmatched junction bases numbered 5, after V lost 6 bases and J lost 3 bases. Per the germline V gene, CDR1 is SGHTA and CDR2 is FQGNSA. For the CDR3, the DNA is TGTGCCAGCAGGGGGACTAGCGGGACCTTCTACGAGCAGTACTTC. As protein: CASRGTSGTFYEQYF.

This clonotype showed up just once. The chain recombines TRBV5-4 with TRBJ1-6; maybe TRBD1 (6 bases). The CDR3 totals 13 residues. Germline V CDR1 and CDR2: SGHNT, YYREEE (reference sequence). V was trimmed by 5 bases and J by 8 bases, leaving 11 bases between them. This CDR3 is CASSLDSHSPLHF. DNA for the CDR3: TGTGCCAGCAGTCTGGACAGTCATTCACCCCTCCACTTT.

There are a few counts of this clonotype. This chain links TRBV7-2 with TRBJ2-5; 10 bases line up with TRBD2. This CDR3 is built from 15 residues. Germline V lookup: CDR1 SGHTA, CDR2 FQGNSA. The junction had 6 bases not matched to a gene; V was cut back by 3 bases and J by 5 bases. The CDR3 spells CASSFGAGGHETQYF. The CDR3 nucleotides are TGTGCCAGCAGCTTTGGAGCGGGGGGGCATGAGACCCAGTACTTC.

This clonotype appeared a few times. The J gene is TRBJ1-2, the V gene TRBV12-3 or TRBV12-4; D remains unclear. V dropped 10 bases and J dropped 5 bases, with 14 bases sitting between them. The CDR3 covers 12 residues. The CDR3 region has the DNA TGTGCCACCTCGGACGGAACTTATGGCTACACCTTC. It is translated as CATSDGTYGYTF.

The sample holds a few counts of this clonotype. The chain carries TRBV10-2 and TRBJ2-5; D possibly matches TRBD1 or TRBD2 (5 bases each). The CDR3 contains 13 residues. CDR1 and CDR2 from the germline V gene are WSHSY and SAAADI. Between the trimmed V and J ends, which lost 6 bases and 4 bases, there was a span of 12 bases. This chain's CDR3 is CASRTGTGETQYF. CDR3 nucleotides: TGCGCCAGCAGAACCGGGACCGGAGAGACCCAGTACTTC.

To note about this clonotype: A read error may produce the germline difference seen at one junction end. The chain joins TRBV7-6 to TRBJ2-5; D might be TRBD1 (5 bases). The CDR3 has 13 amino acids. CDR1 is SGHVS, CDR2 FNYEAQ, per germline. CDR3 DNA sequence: TGTGCCAGCAGCTTAAAAGGGGCAAGAGAATTGAACTTC. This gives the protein CASSLKGARELNF.

Here the CDR3 DNA reads TGTGCCTGGAGTGCGGTGGCCAATGAAAAACTGTTTTTT. It is translated as CAWSAVANEKLFF. This sequence joins TRBV30 and TRBJ1-4; D unclear. The V and J ends lost 1 base and 5 bases respectively, with 8 bases between them. Germline V CDR1 and CDR2: GTSNPN, SVGIG (reference sequence). The CDR3 is 13 residues long.

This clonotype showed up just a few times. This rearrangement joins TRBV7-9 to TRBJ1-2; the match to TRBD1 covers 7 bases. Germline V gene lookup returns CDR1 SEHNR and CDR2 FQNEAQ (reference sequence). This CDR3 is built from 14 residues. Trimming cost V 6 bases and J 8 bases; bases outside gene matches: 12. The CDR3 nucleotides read TGTGCCAGCAGTTCCATCCGACAGGGTGGAGGCTACACCTTC. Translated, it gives CASSSIRQGGGYTF.

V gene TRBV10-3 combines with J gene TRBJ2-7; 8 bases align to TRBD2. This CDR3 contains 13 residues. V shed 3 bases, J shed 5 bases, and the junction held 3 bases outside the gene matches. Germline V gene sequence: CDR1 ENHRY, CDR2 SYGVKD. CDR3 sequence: CAISELAGHEQYF. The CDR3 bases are TGTGCCATCAGTGAATTAGCGGGACACGAGCAGTACTTC.

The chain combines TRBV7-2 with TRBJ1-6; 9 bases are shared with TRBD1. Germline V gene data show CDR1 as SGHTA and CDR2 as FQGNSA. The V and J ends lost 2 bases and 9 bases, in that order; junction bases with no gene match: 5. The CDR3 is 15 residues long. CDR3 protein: CASSLRTGEGSPLHF. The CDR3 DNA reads TGTGCCAGCAGCTTAAGGACAGGGGAAGGTTCACCCCTCCACTTT. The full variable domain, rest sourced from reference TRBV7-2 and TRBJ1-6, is GAGVSQSPSNKVTEKGKDVELRCDPISGHTALYWYRQSLGQGLEFLIYFQGNSAPDKSGLPSDRFSAERTGGSVSTLTIQRTQQEDSAVYLCASSLRTGEGSPLHFGNGTRLTVT.

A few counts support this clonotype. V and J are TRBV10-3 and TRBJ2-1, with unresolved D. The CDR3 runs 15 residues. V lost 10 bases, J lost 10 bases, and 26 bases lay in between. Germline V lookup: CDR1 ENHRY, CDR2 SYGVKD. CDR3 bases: TGTGCCACGGATGGGCGGCCTGGGCTGGGTAAAGAGCAGTTCTTC. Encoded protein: CATDGRPGLGKEQFF.

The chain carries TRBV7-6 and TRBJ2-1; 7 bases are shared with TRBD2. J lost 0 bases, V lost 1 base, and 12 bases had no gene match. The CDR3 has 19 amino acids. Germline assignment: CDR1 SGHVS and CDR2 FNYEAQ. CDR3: CASSLVGGGPSSSYNEQFF. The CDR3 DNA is TGTGCCAGCAGCTTAGTTGGGGGAGGGCCGAGTAGCTCCTACAATGAGCAGTTCTTC. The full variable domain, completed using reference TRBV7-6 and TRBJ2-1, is GAGVSQSPRYKVTKRGQDVALRCDPISGHVSLYWYRQALGQGPEFLTYFNYEAQQDKSGLPNDRFSAERPEGSISTLTIQRTEQRDSAMYRCASSLVGGGPSSSYNEQFFGPGTRLTVL.

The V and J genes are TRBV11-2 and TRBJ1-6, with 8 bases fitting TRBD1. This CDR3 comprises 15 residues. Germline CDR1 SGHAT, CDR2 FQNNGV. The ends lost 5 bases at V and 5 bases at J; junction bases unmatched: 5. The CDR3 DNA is TGTGCCAGCAGCCCTTGGACAGGGAATAATTCACCCCTCCACTTT. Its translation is CASSPWTGNNSPLHF.